This T cell receptor beta chain comes out of a study of shared clonotypes between healthy human individuals. Across the study: Those who served as donors were a couple of women and a few men between the ages of 18 and 49.

Germline V gene data show CDR1 as LNHDA and CDR2 as SQIVND (reference sequence). Trimming left V 1 base short and J 4 bases short, with 14 bases between. The CDR3 is 15 amino acids. This clone was seen only a few times. No antigen is known for it. Study-wide findings and caveats: An anticipated effect of sequencing depth on clonotype sharing among donors was recognized. A few donors held about 5% of naive CD4 clonotypes in common.

Method: immunoSEQ multiplex PCR; TCRdb's copy keeps in-frame clones and lacks some. In the table there are about a million clones, approximately 80% of which are singletons. Input material: memory CD4+ T cells from PBMCs. The subset is: CD45RA-negative fraction. The chain carries TRBV19 and TRBJ2-7, with a possible D match to TRBD1 (5 bases). The clonotype originates from a young man in good health. Some clones in this sample may be carry-over from other donors' samples. CDR3 bases: TGTGCCAGTAGTATAGGCGCAGGGATTATTTACGAGCAGTACTTC. Translating gives CASSIGAGIIYEQYF.